This entry concerns a single T cell receptor (beta chain). Repertoires were generated with immunoSEQ multiplex PCR, while TCRdb's copy carries only in-frame clones and drops some. The sample records over 60,000 clones, roughly four fifths being singletons. This specimen belongs to a study of OX40 agonist ivuxolimab in advanced cancers. Study summary: One patient with hepatocellular carcinoma and two with cutaneous melanoma, three in all, had partial responses.

Looked up from germline, CDR1 is SGHVS and CDR2 is FQNEAQ. V lost 1 base to trimming and J lost 8 bases; unmatched junction nucleotides: 5. This CDR3 has 15 residues. The source is an adult with an advanced solid tumor such as melanoma, head and neck, liver or kidney cancer. The specimen was CD4+ or CD8+ T cells sorted from blood, collected in a trial of the OX40 agonist ivuxolimab. The rearrangement joins TRBV7-8 to TRBJ2-1, with TRBD2 identical over 10 bases. CDR3 residues: CASSLVSSGGYEQFF. In DNA, the CDR3 is TGTGCCAGCAGCTTAGTGTCTAGCGGGGGATATGAGCAGTTCTTC. Drawing the rest from reference TRBV7-8 and TRBJ2-1, the complete variable domain is GAGVSQSPRYKVAKRGQDVALRCDPISGHVSLFWYQQALGQGPEFLTYFQNEAQLDKSGLPSDRFFAERPEGSVSTLKIQRTQQEDSAVYLCASSLVSSGGYEQFFGPGTRLTVL.